This T cell receptor (beta chain) came from a study of CD8+ T cells in alopecia areata (dated 2018 in TCRdb). In terms of the full investigation: The treated patients took part in an open-label pilot trial in which moderate-to-severe alopecia areata was treated with oral tofacitinib at 5 to 10 mg twice daily. Scalp tissue and sorted CD4+ and CD8+ peripheral blood T cells from patchy and totalis/universalis alopecia areata patients and from healthy controls were covered by human TCRbeta sequencing. Clonality in the scalp was compared among normal scalp (n=4), patchy alopecia areata scalp (n=8), and alopecia totalis/universalis scalp (n=8). The RNA source kit depended on sample type: the PAXgene miRNA kit for fixed scalp, the miRNeasy kit for PBMCs, and the RNeasy kit for mouse skin. Biopsies were taken from tofacitinib-treated patients at baseline and at 4 and 24 weeks of treatment, and a later scalp biopsy was taken in several of the tofacitinib-treated patients. Tofacitinib was given for 6 to 18 months, followed by 6 months of follow-up off drug to assess delayed response and recurrence. Disease severity in treated patients was measured with the SALT score, which quantifies the percentage of affected scalp surface area. In both human patients and the C3H/HeJ mouse model, the study applied high-throughput TCRbeta sequencing to look at T cell clonal expansion in alopecia areata. TCRbeta CDR3 regions were amplified by immunoSEQ multiplex PCR using 35 Vbeta forward and 13 Jbeta reverse primers.

The germline V gene (reference sequence) yields MNHEY for CDR1 and SMNVEV for CDR2. Measured from the cysteine to the phenylalanine, the CDR3 is 14 residues long. Of the read, only the CDR3 DNA is kept; its 42 bases are in frame from base 1. The label giving this sample's treatment or condition can be read as: oral pan-JAK inhibitor, 5-10 mg twice daily. From alopecia areata patients, peripheral blood was collected along with lesional scalp punch biopsies. PBMCs were isolated by density centrifugation and stained for CD3, CD4 and CD8, after which CD4+ and CD8+ T cells were sorted on a FACSAria. Receptor amplification or capture employed the immunoSEQ multiplex PCR assay. RNA was extracted from all samples and reverse transcribed into cDNA as template for TCR sequencing. First-strand cDNA was synthesized using SuperScript III with a 2:1 mix of oligo-dT and random hexamers. A synthetic immune receptor repertoire was used to gauge amplification bias, and whatever bias remained was removed computationally. In the authors' own workflow: Raw reads were preprocessed to remove errors, and CDR3 was defined according to IMGT conventions as the region from the conserved cysteine to phenylalanine. Clonality was computed as 1 minus the Shannon entropy, with the entropy normalized by log2 of the number of productive unique TCRs. Scalp TCRbeta sequences were cross-referenced with sorted blood CD4 and CD8 repertoires so that the CD4 or CD8 identity of scalp clones could be inferred. TCRdb took over this immuneACCESS table, retaining in-frame rearrangements with V and J assigned. Such tables are incomplete; in checked studies, under half of the missing clones stem from an unresolved V gene, and the remainder is unexplained. V, J and clone size reflect that table, while D and trimming were determined from the DNA. This sample is represented by 150,000 to 200,000 clones; about 47% of them were singletons. The ten biggest clones cover about a tenth of the sample.

The investigation overall reported the following: Compared with normal scalp, lesional scalp, particularly in alopecia totalis/universalis, had higher clonality and more expanded CD8+ clones, which suggests antigenic drive. During tofacitinib treatment, many expanded lesional clones remained in scalp and blood, and this persistence may partly explain relapse after treatment is stopped. Shared TCR sequences between patients were less evident than in mice, which may be partly attributable to HLA diversity in the patient population. Tofacitinib significantly decreased scalp clonality and the number of expanded CD8+ clones among the top 100 scalp clones. Unlike mouse skin, where gammadelta T cells dominate, normal human skin contains resident alphabeta T cells that get sequenced too, which complicates analysis of the scalp TCR repertoire. Because the treated cohort was small and included a single nonresponder, larger studies are needed to assess links between baseline CD8+ expansion and response.

This clone has more than one count but fewer than ten. Its specific antigen is unknown. At one end, the junction sequence differs from germline, possibly due to a read error. This receptor was obtained from a human donor with alopecia areata. Sequencing was performed on CD8+ T cells sorted from blood, taken at approximately week 51, from a patient treated with tofacitinib. Recombination joined TRBV27 with TRBJ2-7, with 7 bases aligning to TRBD2. The nucleotides are TGTGCCAGCAGTCTCCGGGACTACTCCGACGAGCAGTACTTC. This gives the protein CASSLRDYSDEQYF.